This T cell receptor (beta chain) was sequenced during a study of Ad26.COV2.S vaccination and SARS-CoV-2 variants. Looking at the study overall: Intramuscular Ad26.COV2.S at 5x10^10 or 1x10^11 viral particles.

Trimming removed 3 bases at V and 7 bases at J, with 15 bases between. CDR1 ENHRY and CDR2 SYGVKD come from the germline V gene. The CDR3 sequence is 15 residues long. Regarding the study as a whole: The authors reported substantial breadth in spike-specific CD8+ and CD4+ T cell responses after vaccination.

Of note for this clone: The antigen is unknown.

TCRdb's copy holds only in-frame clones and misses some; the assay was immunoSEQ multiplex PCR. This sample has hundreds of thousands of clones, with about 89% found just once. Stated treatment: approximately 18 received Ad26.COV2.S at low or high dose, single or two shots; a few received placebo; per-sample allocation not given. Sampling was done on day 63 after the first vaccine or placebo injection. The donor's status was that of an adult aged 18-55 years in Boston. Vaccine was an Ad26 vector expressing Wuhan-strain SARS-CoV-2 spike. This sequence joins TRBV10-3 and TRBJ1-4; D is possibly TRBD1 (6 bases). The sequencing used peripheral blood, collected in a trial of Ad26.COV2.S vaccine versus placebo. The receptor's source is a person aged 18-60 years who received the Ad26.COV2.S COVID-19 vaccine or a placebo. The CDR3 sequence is CAISDHRDEGEKLFF. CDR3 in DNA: TGTGCCATCAGTGACCACAGGGACGAGGGTGAAAAACTGTTTTTT.